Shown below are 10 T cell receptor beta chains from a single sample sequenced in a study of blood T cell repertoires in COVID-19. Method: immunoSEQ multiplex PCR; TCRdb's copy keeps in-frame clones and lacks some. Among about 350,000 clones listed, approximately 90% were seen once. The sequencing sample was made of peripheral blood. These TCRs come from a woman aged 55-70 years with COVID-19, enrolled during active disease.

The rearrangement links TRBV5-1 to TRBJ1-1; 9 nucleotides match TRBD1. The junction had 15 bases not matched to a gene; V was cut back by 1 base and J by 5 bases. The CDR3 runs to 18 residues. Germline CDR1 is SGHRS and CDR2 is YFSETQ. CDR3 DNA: TGCGCCAGCAGCTTGCAAACAGGGGGCGCAGGAAGAGTAACTGAAGCTTTCTTT. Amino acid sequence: CASSLQTGGAGRVTEAFF.

Written as DNA, the CDR3 is TGTGCCAGCTCACCTCGCAGGTTAAGCTCCTACGAGCAGTACTTC. Its protein product is CASSPRRLSSYEQYF. The J gene is TRBJ2-7, the V gene TRBV18; D call uncertain. V gave up 3 bases and J gave up 0 bases, with 12 bases separating them. This CDR3 spans 15 amino acids. Germline assignment: CDR1 KGHSH and CDR2 LQKENI.

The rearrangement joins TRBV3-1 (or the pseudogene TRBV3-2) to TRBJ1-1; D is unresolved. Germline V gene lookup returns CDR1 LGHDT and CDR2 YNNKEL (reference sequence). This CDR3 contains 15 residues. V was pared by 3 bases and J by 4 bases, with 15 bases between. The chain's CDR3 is CASSHFDDRGTEAFF. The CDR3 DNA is TGTGCCAGCAGCCATTTCGATGACCGGGGCACTGAAGCTTTCTTT.

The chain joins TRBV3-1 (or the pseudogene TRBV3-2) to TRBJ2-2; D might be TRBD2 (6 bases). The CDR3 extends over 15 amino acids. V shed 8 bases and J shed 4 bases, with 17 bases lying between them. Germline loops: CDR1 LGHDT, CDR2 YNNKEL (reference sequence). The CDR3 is CASQRREVSTGELFF. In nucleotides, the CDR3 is TGTGCCAGCCAAAGAAGGGAGGTTAGCACCGGGGAGCTGTTTTTT.

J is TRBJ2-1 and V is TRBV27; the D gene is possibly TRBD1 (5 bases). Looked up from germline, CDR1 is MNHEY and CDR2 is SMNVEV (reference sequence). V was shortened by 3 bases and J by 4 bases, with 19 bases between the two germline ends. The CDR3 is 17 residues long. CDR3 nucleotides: TGTGCCAGCAGTTTTAGCCCAGGGCATCAAAAATACAATGAGCAGTTCTTC. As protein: CASSFSPGHQKYNEQFF.

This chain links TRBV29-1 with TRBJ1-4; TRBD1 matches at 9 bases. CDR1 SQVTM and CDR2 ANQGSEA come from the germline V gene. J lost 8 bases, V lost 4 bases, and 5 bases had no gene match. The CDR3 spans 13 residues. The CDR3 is CSVGDRVGEKLFF. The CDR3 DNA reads TGCAGCGTTGGGGACAGGGTAGGGGAAAAACTGTTTTTT.

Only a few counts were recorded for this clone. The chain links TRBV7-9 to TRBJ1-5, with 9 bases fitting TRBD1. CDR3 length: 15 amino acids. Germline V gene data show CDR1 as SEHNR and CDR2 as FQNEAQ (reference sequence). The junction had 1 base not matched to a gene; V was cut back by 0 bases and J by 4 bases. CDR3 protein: CASSLAGTGNQPQHF. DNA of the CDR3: TGTGCCAGCAGCTTAGCTGGGACAGGGAATCAGCCCCAGCATTTT. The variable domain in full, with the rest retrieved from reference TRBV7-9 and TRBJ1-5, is DTGVSQNPRHKITKRGQNVTFRCDPISEHNRLYWYRQTLGQGPEFLTYFQNEAQLEKSRLLSDRFSAERPKGSFSTLEIQRTEQGDSAMYLCASSLAGTGNQPQHFGDGTRLSIL.

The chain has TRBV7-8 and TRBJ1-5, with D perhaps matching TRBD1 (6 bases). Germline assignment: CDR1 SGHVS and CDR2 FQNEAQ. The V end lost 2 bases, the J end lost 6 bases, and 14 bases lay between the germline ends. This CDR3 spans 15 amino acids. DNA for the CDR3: TGTGCCAGCAGCTTAAAGCAGGGGCCGGGTCAGCCCCAGCATTTT. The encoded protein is CASSLKQGPGQPQHF.

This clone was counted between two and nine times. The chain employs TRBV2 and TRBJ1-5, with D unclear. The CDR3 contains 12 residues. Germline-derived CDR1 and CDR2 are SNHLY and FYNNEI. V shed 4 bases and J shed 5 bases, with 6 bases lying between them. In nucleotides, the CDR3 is TGTGCCAGCAGTGTGGCAGATCAGCCCCAGCATTTT. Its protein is CASSVADQPQHF. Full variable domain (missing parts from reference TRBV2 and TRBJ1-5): EPEVTQTPSHQVTQMGQEVILRCVPISNHLYFYWYRQILGQKVEFLVSFYNNEISEKSEIFDDQFSVERPDGSNFTLKIRSTKLEDSAMYFCASSVADQPQHFGDGTRLSIL.

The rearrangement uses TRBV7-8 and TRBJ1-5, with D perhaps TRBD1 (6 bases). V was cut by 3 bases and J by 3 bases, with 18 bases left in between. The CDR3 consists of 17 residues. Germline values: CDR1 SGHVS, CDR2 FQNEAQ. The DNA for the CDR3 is TGTGCCAGCAGCTTTCGGGGGGCTGTCGCCCCCAATCAGCCCCAGCATTTT. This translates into CASSFRGAVAPNQPQHF.